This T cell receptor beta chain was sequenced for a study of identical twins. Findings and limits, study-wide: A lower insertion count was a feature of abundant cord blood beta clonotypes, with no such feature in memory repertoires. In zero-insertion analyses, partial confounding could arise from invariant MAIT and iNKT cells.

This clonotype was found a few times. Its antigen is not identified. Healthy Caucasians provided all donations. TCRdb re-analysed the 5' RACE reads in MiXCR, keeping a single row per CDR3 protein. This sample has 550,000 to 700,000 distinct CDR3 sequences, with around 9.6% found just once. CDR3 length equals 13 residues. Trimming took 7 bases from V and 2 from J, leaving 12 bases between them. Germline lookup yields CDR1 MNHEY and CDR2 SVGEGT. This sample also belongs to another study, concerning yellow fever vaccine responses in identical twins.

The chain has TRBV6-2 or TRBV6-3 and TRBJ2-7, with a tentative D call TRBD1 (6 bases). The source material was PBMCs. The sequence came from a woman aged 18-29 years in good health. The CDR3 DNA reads TGTGCCAGCAAACAGGGATCCCCCTACGAGCAGTACTTC. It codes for CASKQGSPYEQYF.